What follows is one T cell receptor (beta chain) and its context. Some clones are missing from TCRdb's copy, which holds only in-frame ones; the method was immunoSEQ multiplex PCR. The sample has about 490,000 clones, 79% seen once. Free of recent acute infections or vaccinations, the donors were healthy HIV-negative adults. This entry is derived from a study of shared clonotypes between healthy human individuals. The CDR3 extends over 14 amino acids. Germline assignment: CDR1 SEHNR and CDR2 FQNEAQ (reference sequence). V lost 0 bases and J lost 6, with 9 bases in between. The J gene is TRBJ2-1, the V gene TRBV7-9; possible D gene TRBD2, 5 bases. The sequence was obtained from a middle-aged woman in good health. Some clones in this sample may be carry-over from other donors' samples. Sequencing was carried out using PBMCs. The CDR3 DNA sequence: TGTGCCAGCAGCTTAGCGGCAGGAGGCAATGAGCAGTTCTTC. It encodes CASSLAAGGNEQFF.